This T cell receptor (beta chain) was identified in a study of blood T cell repertoires in COVID-19. Method: immunoSEQ multiplex PCR; TCRdb's copy keeps in-frame clones and lacks some. The sample consists of almost 500,000 clones, roughly nine tenths of them appearing once. The CDR3 length is 13 residues. Unmatched junction bases numbered 3, after V lost 6 bases and J lost 5 bases. The V gene's germline CDR1 is WSHSY and CDR2 SAAADI. Clinical history reported by participants formed the basis on which cohorts were assigned. The receptor comes from a woman aged 60-75 years who had recovered from COVID-19. This chain links TRBV10-2 with TRBJ2-7; 11 nucleotides match TRBD2. Sequencing was done on a sample of PBMCs or T cells enriched from blood (not recorded which). The DNA for the CDR3 is TGCGCCAGCAGGGGTAGCGGGGGGGACGAGCAGTACGTC. Its protein is CASRGSGGDEQYV.